The T cell receptor (beta chain) described here comes from a study of shared clonotypes between healthy human individuals. Study background: With ages of 18 to 49, the donors were a couple of women and three men.

Measured with immunoSEQ multiplex PCR; TCRdb has only the in-frame clones, and not every one. The table records some 1 million clones, 60% to 80% of them present only once. Findings and caveats of the study: Roughly 5% of naive CD4 clonotypes were shared across a few donors.

Turning to this clone: Its specificity is not known.

CDR3 length equals 13 residues. The V gene lost 4 bases and the J gene lost 3 bases, with 10 bases spanning the gap. Germline values: CDR1 MRHNA, CDR2 SNTAGT. The chain uses TRBV6-4 and TRBJ2-7; D might be TRBD1 (5 bases). This receptor was obtained from a man aged 18 to 29 in good health. Sequencing input: memory CD4+ T cells sorted from blood. Subset noted: CD45RA-negative fraction. CDR3 in amino acids: CASSVGPRYEQYF. Written as DNA, the CDR3 is TGTGCCAGCAGTGTGGGGCCCCGCTACGAGCAGTACTTC.